These T cell receptor beta chains were read from a single sample in a study of OX40 agonist ivuxolimab in advanced cancers. The assay was immunoSEQ multiplex PCR, and TCRdb's table has in-frame clones only and misses some. The sample has about 93,000 clones, 92% seen once. Specimen: CD4+ or CD8+ T cells sorted from blood, collected in a trial of the OX40 agonist ivuxolimab. Every receptor here comes from an adult with an advanced solid tumor such as melanoma, head and neck, liver or kidney cancer. The CDR3 runs from the conserved cysteine through the conserved F or W. Fields, in order: V gene, D gene, clone size, CDR3 length, J gene, CDR3 protein, CDR3 DNA. D genes are given only for firm matches. Clone size is given for some rows only: seen once, a few or many times, or a class if the clone is expanded.

TRBV30,NA,NA,15,TRBJ1-6,CAWSPTRDDNSPLHF,TGTGCCTGGAGCCCTACTAGAGATGATAATTCACCCCTCCACTTT
TRBV6-5,NA,NA,15,TRBJ1-1,CASSYSGRADTEAFF,TGTGCCAGCAGTTACTCGGGGAGGGCGGACACTGAAGCTTTCTTT
TRBV6-6,NA,NA,14,TRBJ1-1,CASSQDRTNTEAFF,TGTGCCAGCAGTCAAGACAGGACGAACACTGAAGCTTTCTTT
TRBV19,TRBD1,NA,15,TRBJ2-5,CASSVTGTGGETQYF,TGTGCCAGTAGTGTCACCGGGACAGGGGGAGAGACCCAGTACTTC
TRBV19,TRBD1,NA,15,TRBJ1-4,CASSFLGTGYEKLFF,TGTGCCAGTAGTTTCCTCGGGACAGGGTACGAAAAACTGTTTTTT
TRBV9,TRBD2,NA,17,TRBJ2-3,CASSYGTSGASTDTQYF,TGTGCCAGCAGTTATGGGACTAGCGGGGCCAGCACAGATACGCAGTATTTT
TRBV4-1,TRBD1,NA,15,TRBJ1-4,CASSPYRGPNEKLFF,TGCGCCAGCAGCCCTTACAGGGGACCTAATGAAAAACTGTTTTTT
TRBV19,NA,NA,12,TRBJ1-2,CASTEQQYGYTF,TGTGCCAGTACGGAACAGCAATATGGCTACACCTTC
TRBV20-1,NA,NA,11,TRBJ2-1,CSALNYNEQFF,TGCAGTGCCCTAAACTACAATGAGCAGTTCTTC
TRBV7-3,NA,NA,10,TRBJ2-7,CASTIIEQYF,TGTGCCAGCACCATTATCGAGCAGTACTTC
TRBV5-6,TRBD2,NA,16,TRBJ2-1,CASSFRTSGNNNEQFF,TGTGCCAGCAGCTTCCGGACTAGCGGGAATAACAATGAGCAGTTCTTC
TRBV5-4,TRBD1,NA,15,TRBJ2-7,CASSLPTGARNEQYF,TGTGCCAGCAGCTTGCCGACAGGGGCTCGGAACGAGCAGTACTTC
TRBV19,TRBD1,NA,16,TRBJ1-1,CASSSPLRTGGPEAFF,TGTGCCAGTAGTTCCCCTCTAAGGACAGGGGGTCCTGAAGCTTTCTTT
TRBV9,TRBD2,NA,15,TRBJ2-5,CASSVGLAGGETQYF,TGTGCCAGCAGCGTAGGACTAGCGGGTGGGGAGACCCAGTACTTC
TRBV6-6,NA,NA,12,TRBJ1-2,CASMVGNYGYTF,TGTGCCAGCATGGTCGGAAACTATGGCTACACCTTC
TRBV7-8,NA,NA,17,TRBJ2-5,CASSLRFAGNLKETQYF,TGTGCCAGCAGCTTAAGGTTTGCGGGGAACCTAAAAGAGACCCAGTACTTC
TRBV2,NA,NA,16,TRBJ1-2,CASSEKAPGTGYGYTF,TGTGCCAGCAGTGAAAAGGCCCCGGGAACGGGCTATGGCTACACCTTC
TRBV5-1,NA,NA,14,TRBJ1-1,CASSSPLGQGRAFF,TGCGCCAGCAGCTCCCCATTGGGGCAGGGCCGAGCTTTCTTT
TRBV5-6,TRBD1,NA,18,TRBJ1-2,CASSFFAGTGDPGRGYTF,TGTGCCAGCAGCTTTTTTGCCGGGACAGGGGACCCTGGGAGGGGCTACACCTTC
TRBV5-1,NA,few,14,TRBJ1-3,CASSVGTGGNTIYF,TGCGCCAGCAGCGTGGGGACTGGAGGAAACACCATATATTTT
TRBV18,TRBD1,once,14,TRBJ1-3,CASSGTGEGNTIYF,TGTGCCAGCTCTGGGACAGGGGAAGGAAACACCATATATTTT
TRBV19,NA,NA,14,TRBJ1-3,CASSHTNSGNTIYF,TGTGCCAGTAGCCATACTAACTCTGGAAACACCATATATTTT
TRBV7-7,NA,NA,15,TRBJ2-6,CASSPDYTGANVLTF,TGTGCTAGCAGCCCCGATTACACCGGGGCCAACGTCCTGACTTTC
TRBV9,NA,NA,11,TRBJ2-2,CASSVGGELFF,TGTGCCAGCAGCGTAGGCGGGGAGCTGTTTTTT
TRBV13,TRBD2,NA,15,TRBJ2-1,CASSLGLAAGDEQFF,TGTGCCAGCAGCTTAGGACTAGCGGCCGGGGATGAGCAGTTCTTC
TRBV4-1,NA,NA,13,TRBJ1-5,CASSQLLNQPQHF,TGCGCCAGCAGCCAGCTGTTGAATCAGCCCCAGCATTTT
TRBV7-3,NA,NA,12,TRBJ2-5,CASSLNGETQYF,TGTGCCAGCAGCTTGAACGGGGAGACCCAGTACTTC
TRBV5-1,TRBD2,NA,16,TRBJ2-1,CASSRRLAGPRDEQFF,TGCGCCAGCAGCCGGAGACTAGCGGGCCCTCGGGATGAGCAGTTCTTC
TRBV5-1,NA,NA,13,TRBJ1-2,CASSWDTNYGYTF,TGCGCCAGCAGCTGGGACACAAACTATGGCTACACCTTC
TRBV5-4,NA,NA,15,TRBJ1-2,CASSAGVLENYGYTF,TGTGCCAGCAGTGCGGGGGTCCTGGAAAACTATGGCTACACCTTC
TRBV7-9,TRBD2,NA,14,TRBJ2-5,CASSFLGRVETQYF,TGTGCCAGCAGCTTCCTAGGGAGGGTCGAGACCCAGTACTTC
TRBV18,NA,NA,15,TRBJ2-3,CASSPPNPVTDTQYF,TGTGCCAGCTCACCACCAAACCCAGTCACAGATACGCAGTATTTT
TRBV11-1,TRBD2,NA,17,TRBJ2-1,CASSLGESGRVRDEQFF,TGTGCCAGCAGCTTGGGCGAGTCAGGGAGGGTCAGGGATGAGCAGTTCTTC
TRBV27,NA,NA,15,TRBJ1-6,CASSKNRDYNSPLHF,TGTGCCAGCAGTAAAAACAGGGATTATAATTCACCCCTCCACTTT
TRBV6-5,NA,NA,11,TRBJ1-2,CATDSNYGYTF,TGTGCGACTGACAGCAACTATGGCTACACCTTC
TRBV6-5,TRBD2,NA,13,TRBJ2-7,CASRTSGSYEQYF,TGTGCCAGCAGGACTAGCGGGTCCTACGAGCAGTACTTC
TRBV19,NA,few,13,TRBJ1-2,CASSIDRSYGYTF,TGTGCCAGTAGTATAGATCGGAGCTATGGCTACACCTTC
TRBV30,NA,NA,15,TRBJ1-1,CAWRREGWVNTEAFF,TGTGCCTGGCGGAGGGAGGGATGGGTGAATACTGAAGCTTTCTTT
TRBV19,TRBD1,NA,15,TRBJ2-7,CASSIRGTGTYEQYF,TGTGCCAGTAGTATACGGGGGACAGGGACCTACGAGCAGTACTTC
TRBV5-6,NA,NA,15,TRBJ1-1,CASKTSSGANTEAFF,TGTGCCAGCAAGACCTCCTCGGGAGCAAACACTGAAGCTTTCTTT
TRBV6-5,NA,NA,16,TRBJ1-2,CASSYSLLEGTYGYTF,TGTGCCAGCAGTTACTCGCTACTTGAGGGGACCTATGGCTACACCTTC
TRBV27,TRBD2,NA,14,TRBJ2-1,CASSASGAHNEQFF,TGTGCCAGCAGCGCTAGCGGGGCTCACAATGAGCAGTTCTTC
TRBV6-5,TRBD2,NA,14,TRBJ2-5,CASRLAASSETQYF,TGTGCCAGCAGACTAGCGGCTTCATCAGAGACCCAGTACTTC
TRBV10-2,TRBD1,few,16,TRBJ2-7,CASSDRGTGGSYEQYF,TGCGCCAGCAGTGATAGAGGGACAGGGGGCTCCTACGAGCAGTACTTC
TRBV11-3,NA,NA,14,TRBJ2-3,CASSLSVSTDTQYF,TGTGCCAGCAGCTTATCAGTTTCGACAGATACGCAGTATTTT
TRBV10-3,NA,NA,17,TRBJ1-1,CAISEIGEILMNTEAFF,TGTGCCATCAGTGAAATAGGGGAGATCCTCATGAACACTGAAGCTTTCTTT
TRBV6-5,NA,NA,15,TRBJ2-5,CASSVSGAGRETQYF,TGTGCCAGCAGTGTTTCAGGGGCCGGCCGAGAGACCCAGTACTTC
TRBV6-5,NA,NA,14,TRBJ2-5,CASSYYDRQETQYF,TGTGCCAGCAGTTACTACGACAGACAAGAGACCCAGTACTTC
TRBV5-4,NA,NA,16,TRBJ2-3,CASSLVRDPLIDTQYF,TGTGCCAGCAGCTTGGTACGGGATCCGTTAATTGATACGCAGTATTTT
TRBV7-4,TRBD1,NA,15,TRBJ1-1,CASSSGGQTLMGAFF,TGTGCCAGCAGCTCAGGGGGACAGACTCTAATGGGAGCTTTCTTT
TRBV6-1,NA,NA,13,TRBJ1-1,CASSYTPNTEAFF,TGTGCCAGCAGCTATACACCAAACACTGAAGCTTTCTTT
TRBV18,NA,NA,15,TRBJ2-3,CASSPPSPSTDTQYF,TGTGCCAGCTCACCACCATCCCCCTCCACAGATACGCAGTATTTT
TRBV14,TRBD2,NA,17,TRBJ2-3,CASSRLAGGPTTDTQYF,TGTGCCAGCAGCCGACTAGCGGGGGGGCCGACGACAGATACGCAGTATTTT
TRBV6-1,TRBD1,NA,17,TRBJ1-2,CASSVVAGTGLSHGYTF,TGTGCCAGCAGTGTGGTCGCCGGGACAGGGCTTTCCCATGGCTACACCTTC
TRBV6-1,NA,NA,11,TRBJ1-1,CASTHSLEAFF,TGTGCCAGCACCCACAGTCTTGAAGCTTTCTTT
TRBV6-6,NA,NA,13,TRBJ2-1,CASRKPGLDEQFF,TGTGCCAGCAGAAAACCGGGACTCGATGAGCAGTTCTTC
TRBV7-9,NA,NA,14,TRBJ2-5,CASSTEVLIETQYF,TGTGCCAGCAGCACGGAGGTACTAATAGAGACCCAGTACTTC
TRBV19,NA,NA,12,TRBJ1-5,CASRQNNQPQHF,TGTGCCAGTCGGCAGAACAATCAGCCCCAGCATTTT
TRBV7-2,NA,NA,13,TRBJ1-1,CASSLSGNTEAFF,TGTGCCAGCAGCTTAAGTGGGAACACTGAAGCTTTCTTT
TRBV11-2,NA,few,17,TRBJ1-4,CASSLVLVQGTNEKLFF,TGTGCCAGCAGCTTAGTGTTGGTCCAGGGAACTAATGAAAAACTGTTTTTT